The T cell receptor beta chain described here comes from a study of identical twins. Whole-study results and caveats: Beta out-of-frame sequences showed weaker excess twin sharing. Instead of following the same donors, the conclusions were based on cross-sectional statistical analysis. In zero-insertion analyses, partial confounding could arise from invariant MAIT and iNKT cells.

TCRdb passed the 5' RACE reads through MiXCR, listing each CDR3 protein once. The sample holds hundreds of thousands of distinct CDR3 sequences, 15% to 20% seen once. This clonotype has a handful of counts. Antigen: not known. Trimming took off 1 base at V and 3 bases at J, with 12 bases between the two ends. The CDR3 has 14 amino acids. Germline V CDR1 and CDR2: DFQATT, SNEGSKA (reference sequence). These data are also associated with another study on T cells expressing NK-cell markers.

The receptor was isolated from a young woman in good health. The sample comprised PBMCs. The chain combines TRBV20-1 with TRBJ1-2; D is unresolved. The CDR3 nucleotides are TGCAGTGCTAGAGCCGGGTTGGGGTACTATGGCTACACCTTC. Protein: CSARAGLGYYGYTF.